One sample yielded the 14 T cell receptor beta chains listed below, sequenced in a study of PD-1 blockade in classical Hodgkin lymphoma. Sequencing was performed with immunoSEQ multiplex PCR; in TCRdb, only in-frame clones are kept and a portion is missing. This table has some 39,000 clones, 78% appearing once. Time point in this sample: cycle 4 day 1 (C4D1), after 6 weeks of nivolumab. Each patient relapsed following autologous stem cell transplantation, and prior brentuximab vedotin exposure differed. The sample consisted of peripheral blood mononuclear cells (PBMCs), taken before the fourth cycle of nivolumab. Source of these receptors: a human donor with classical Hodgkin lymphoma.

This clone showed up just once. This sequence joins TRBV7-2 and TRBJ1-5, with D perhaps matching TRBD1 (5 bases). Germline loops: CDR1 SGHTA, CDR2 FQGNSA. V lost 6 bases, J lost 3 bases, and 12 bases lay in between. The CDR3 extends over 14 amino acids. This chain's CDR3 is CASRVWGDNQPQHF. As DNA, the CDR3 is TGTGCCAGCAGGGTCTGGGGGGACAATCAGCCCCAGCATTTT.

J is TRBJ1-4 and V is TRBV10-3; TRBD1 might be the D (6 bases). Germline V lookup: CDR1 ENHRY, CDR2 SYGVKD. Trimming took off 6 bases at V and 3 bases at J, with 8 bases between the two ends. The CDR3 totals 13 residues. The CDR3 reads CAIRQGSNEKLFF. Written as DNA, the CDR3 is TGTGCCATCAGACAGGGTTCTAATGAAAAACTGTTTTTT.

The V call is TRBV15, the J call TRBJ2-5; 10 nucleotides align to TRBD2. From germline, CDR1 is LNHNV and CDR2 YYDKDF (reference sequence). The V gene end was trimmed by 0 bases and the J gene end by 1 base; junction bases not matched to a gene: 2. This CDR3 region has 16 residues. The CDR3 sequence: CATSRDLAGGQETQYF. DNA for the CDR3: TGTGCCACCAGCAGAGATTTAGCGGGGGGCCAAGAGACCCAGTACTTC.

The chain is built from TRBV7-6 and TRBJ2-5; TRBD1 or TRBD2 may be the D gene (5 bases each). V gave up 8 bases and J gave up 3 bases, with 19 bases separating them. Germline CDR1 and CDR2: SGHVS and FNYEAQ. This CDR3 is 15 amino acids long. CDR3 coding DNA: TGTGCCAGCCCCAGAAGGGACCGGATGAAAGAGACCCAGTACTTC. Translation gives CASPRRDRMKETQYF.

The table lists this clone with a few counts. This sequence joins TRBV28 and TRBJ1-5; the D gene is possibly TRBD1 (6 bases). Trimming stripped 4 bases from V and 10 bases from J, with 20 bases between. Germline V gene sequence: CDR1 MDHEN, CDR2 SYDVKM. The CDR3 contains 15 residues. The CDR3 protein is CASSSPGAGSSPQHF. CDR3 in DNA: TGTGCCAGCAGTTCGCCAGGGGCTGGTTCATCCCCCCAGCATTTT.

This rearrangement joins TRBV28 to TRBJ1-2, with D tentatively TRBD1 (5 bases). This CDR3 is built from 14 residues. V was pared by 2 bases and J by 7 bases, with 14 bases between. Germline CDR1 is MDHEN and CDR2 is SYDVKM. The CDR3 sequence: CASSLDAGLSGYTF. The DNA of the CDR3 is TGTGCCAGCAGTTTAGACGCAGGGTTGAGTGGCTACACCTTC.

A few counts support this clone. J is TRBJ1-1 and V is TRBV19; 7 bases align to TRBD1. Germline V gives CDR1 LNHDA, CDR2 SQIVND (reference sequence). The CDR3 runs to 15 residues. With 2 bases clipped from V and 0 bases from J, the junction kept 3 bases outside the gene matches. The CDR3 loop is CASSITGAMNTEAFF. The CDR3 coding sequence is TGTGCCAGTAGTATAACAGGGGCTATGAACACTGAAGCTTTCTTT.

The chain uses TRBV27 and TRBJ1-6; possible D gene TRBD1, 6 bases. The V gene lost 1 base and the J gene lost 9 bases, with 13 bases spanning the gap. Germline V gene sequence: CDR1 MNHEY, CDR2 SMNVEV (reference sequence). CDR3 length: 15 amino acids. CDR3 DNA sequence: TGTGCCAGCAGTTTATTGGTTCCAGGGGCTTCACCCCTCCACTTT. It codes for CASSLLVPGASPLHF.

The CDR3 coding sequence is TGCAGTGCTAGAAGGTCCTACGAGCAGTACTTC. Protein product: CSARRSYEQYF. This chain uses TRBV20-1 with TRBJ2-5; D unclear. The J call may be mistaken, given a closer DNA end match to TRBJ2-7. Germline V gene data show CDR1 as DFQATT and CDR2 as SNEGSKA (reference sequence). The CDR3 totals 11 residues.

This chain joins TRBV14 and TRBJ1-2; no definite D call. Germline V gene sequence: CDR1 SGHDN, CDR2 FVKESK. The CDR3 is made up of 18 amino acids. With 1 base removed from V and 4 bases from J, the gap between germline ends came to 22 bases. DNA of the CDR3: TGTGCCAGCAGCCAAGCGGTAGGACGCAAGACATCAATCTATGGCTACACCTTC. Protein sequence: CASSQAVGRKTSIYGYTF.

This chain uses TRBV18 with TRBJ2-3; D is unclear. The CDR3 runs 13 residues. V was pared by 0 bases and J by 3 bases, with 4 bases between. In germline, CDR1 is KGHSH, CDR2 LQKENI. The CDR3: CASSPPMTDTQYF. DNA of the CDR3: TGTGCCAGCTCACCACCGATGACAGATACGCAGTATTTT. The entire variable domain, with the rest obtained from reference TRBV18 and TRBJ2-3, is as follows: NAGVMQNPRHLVRRRGQEARLRCSPMKGHSHVYWYRQLPEEGLKFMVYLQKENIIDESGMPKERFSAEFPKEGPSILRIQQVVRGDSAAYFCASSPPMTDTQYFGPGTRLTVL.

This clone showed up just once. The J gene is TRBJ2-4, the V gene TRBV11-3, with D unresolved. Germline CDR1 is SGHNT and CDR2 is YENEEA. V was cut by 5 bases and J by 11 bases, with 10 bases left in between. The CDR3 has 11 amino acids. The DNA for the CDR3 is TGTGCCAGCAGCCCGGGTACGGTTCAGTACTTC. It codes for CASSPGTVQYF.

J is TRBJ1-2 and V is TRBV5-5; D ambiguous. This CDR3 is 14 amino acids long. The germline V gene has CDR1 SGHKS and CDR2 YYEKEE (reference sequence). The V end lost 1 base, the J end lost 5 bases, and 12 bases lay between the germline ends. The CDR3 region has the DNA TGTGCCAGCAGCTTGTCATCACAGATATATGGCTACACCTTC. As protein: CASSLSSQIYGYTF.

This clone came up a few times. J is TRBJ1-5 and V is TRBV10-3; weak D call: TRBD1 (5 bases). Trimming shortened V by 3 bases and J by 3 bases, and 12 bases separated the two germline ends. The CDR3 length is 15 residues. Germline-derived CDR1 and CDR2 are ENHRY and SYGVKD. The CDR3 protein is CAISEYTGPNQPQHF. The CDR3 DNA reads as TGTGCCATCAGTGAATATACAGGCCCCAATCAGCCCCAGCATTTT.